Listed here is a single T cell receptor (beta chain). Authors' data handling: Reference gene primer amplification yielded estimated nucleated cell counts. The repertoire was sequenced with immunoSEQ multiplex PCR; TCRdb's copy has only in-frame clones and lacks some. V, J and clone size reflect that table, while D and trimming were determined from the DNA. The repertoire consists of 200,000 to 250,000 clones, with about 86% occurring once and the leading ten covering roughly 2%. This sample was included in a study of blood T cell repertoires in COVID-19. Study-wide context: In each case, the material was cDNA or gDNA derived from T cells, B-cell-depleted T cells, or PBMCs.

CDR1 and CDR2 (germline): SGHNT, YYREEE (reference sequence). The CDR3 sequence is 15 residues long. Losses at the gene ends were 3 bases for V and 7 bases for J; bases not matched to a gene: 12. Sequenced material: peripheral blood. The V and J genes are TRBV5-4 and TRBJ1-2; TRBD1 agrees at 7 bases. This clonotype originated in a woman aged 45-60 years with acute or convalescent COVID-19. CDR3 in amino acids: CASSSLQGIKGGYTF. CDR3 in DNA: TGTGCCAGCAGCTCCTTACAGGGGATCAAGGGTGGCTACACCTTC.